This T cell receptor (beta chain) was sequenced for a study of spatial heterogeneity in lung cancer. Across the study: Matched bulk RNA-seq gave a T cell module score that correlated strongly with tumor-region TCR transcript counts. Points from the study as a whole: The study found that expanded intratumoral alpha and beta TCR counts tracked tumor mutation counts.

As for time point: sample taken at primary tumor resection. The sequenced material consisted of unsorted whole RNA from tumor, nontumor lung or frozen PBMC. CDR3 length: 14 residues. Germline V gives CDR1 SGHAT, CDR2 FQNNGV. Trimming stripped 5 bases from V and 7 bases from J, with 12 bases between. This clonotype was seen once. Antigen specificity is unknown. A library made for alpha chains picked up this beta chain off target, so its size means little. Each CDR3 protein gets one entry after TCRdb re-called the 5' RACE reads with MiXCR. The data show about 10,000 distinct CDR3 sequences, with 54% seen just once and about 28% held by the top ten.

The input for sequencing was lung tumor tissue, taken at surgery. The V and J genes are TRBV11-2 and TRBJ1-6; D call uncertain. The receptor was isolated from a female donor with early-stage non-small cell lung cancer. The CDR3 region has the DNA TGTGCCAGCAGCCGGGATCTGAAGAATTCACCCCTCCACTTT. Encoded protein: CASSRDLKNSPLHF.